Shown below are 9 T cell receptor beta chains from a single sample sequenced in a study of beta chain features in type 1 diabetes. The sequenced template was cDNA made from the entire isolated RNA. Here immunoSEQ multiplex PCR was the method, and the copy in TCRdb shows in-frame clones only, minus some. Of under 200,000 clones listed, about 9.1% are singletons. Sequencing was performed on central memory CD4+ T cells from blood. The source of these receptors is a young woman in good health.

This clone came up a few times. This chain uses TRBV5-4 with TRBJ2-3, with 10 bases that match TRBD2. V was pared by 1 base and J by 2 bases, with 4 bases of the junction left unmatched. Germline V gene data show CDR1 as SGHNT and CDR2 as YYREEE (reference sequence). This CDR3 comprises 16 residues. DNA of the CDR3: TGTGCCAGCAGCTTGCGACTAGCGGGTGACACAGATACGCAGTATTTT. Protein: CASSLRLAGDTDTQYF.

This clone has just a few counts. The V call is TRBV2, the J call TRBJ2-5, with D tentatively TRBD1 (7 bases). Trimming stripped 8 bases from V and 5 bases from J, with 12 bases between. The CDR3 has 12 amino acids. Germline lookup yields CDR1 SNHLY and CDR2 FYNNEI. The CDR3: CASQGGGETQYF. The CDR3 DNA is TGTGCCAGCCAGGGGGGTGGTGAGACCCAGTACTTC.

V gene TRBV10-3 combines with J gene TRBJ2-5; 7 bases align to TRBD2. Germline-derived CDR1 and CDR2 are ENHRY and SYGVKD. V trimming: 8 bases; J trimming: 2 bases; junction bases outside the gene matches: 5. The length of the CDR3 is 13 residues. CDR3 protein: CAIRWEGQETQYF. CDR3 nucleotides: TGTGCCATCCGATGGGAGGGGCAAGAGACCCAGTACTTC.

The chain joins TRBV10-3 to TRBJ2-7; maybe TRBD1 (7 bases). Germline values: CDR1 ENHRY, CDR2 SYGVKD. Trimming pared 11 bases from V and 0 bases from J, leaving 11 bases between. The CDR3 is 12 residues long. CDR3: CASQGGSYEQYF. In DNA form, the CDR3 reads TGTGCCTCCCAGGGGGGCTCCTACGAGCAGTACTTC.

The chain combines TRBV5-1 with TRBJ2-2, with 7 bases fitting TRBD1. V gave up 2 bases and J gave up 4 bases; unmatched junction bases: 5. Per the germline V gene, CDR1 is SGHRS and CDR2 is YFSETQ. The CDR3 spans 15 residues. The DNA of the CDR3 is TGCGCCAGCAGCTTCAACAGGGGTCGCACCGGGGAGCTGTTTTTT. The encoded protein is CASSFNRGRTGELFF.

This clone has ten or more counts. The gene calls are TRBV23-1 and TRBJ1-6, with TRBD1 matching 9 bases. TRBV23-1 is an open reading frame, and its role is uncertain. The CDR3 is 16 amino acids. Trimming removed 0 bases from V and 10 bases from J; junction bases left unmatched: 7. This CDR3 is CASSQSRDREPSPLHF. The CDR3 nucleotides read TGCGCCAGCAGTCAATCCCGGGACAGGGAGCCCTCACCCCTCCACTTT.

V gene TRBV5-5 combines with J gene TRBJ2-1; 7 positions match TRBD1. CDR3 length equals 12 residues. J gave up 12 bases and V 0 bases, and 3 bases lay outside the gene matches. Germline lookup yields CDR1 SGHKS and CDR2 YYEKEE (reference sequence). The CDR3: CASSLGPGGQFF. The CDR3, as DNA: TGTGCCAGCAGCTTGGGTCCAGGGGGGCAGTTCTTC.

This clone was detected a few times. The chain uses TRBV7-9 and TRBJ2-1; no reliable D call. CDR1 is SEHNR, CDR2 FQNEAQ, per germline (reference sequence). The CDR3 is made up of 12 amino acids. Trimming left V 2 bases short and J 8 bases short, with 7 bases between. CDR3 coding DNA: TGTGCCAGCAGCTTACTGGGCGATGAGCAGTTCTTC. Translated: CASSLLGDEQFF. Together with reference TRBV7-9 and TRBJ2-1, the CDR3 gives the full variable domain: DTGVSQNPRHKITKRGQNVTFRCDPISEHNRLYWYRQTLGQGPEFLTYFQNEAQLEKSRLLSDRFSAERPKGSFSTLEIQRTEQGDSAMYLCASSLLGDEQFFGPGTRLTVL.

The chain recombines TRBV19 with TRBJ2-5, with 10 bases lining up with TRBD2. CDR1 is LNHDA, CDR2 SQIVND, per germline (reference sequence). V lost 6 bases and J lost 1; bases outside the gene matches: 8. The CDR3 covers 16 residues. CDR3 bases: TGTGCCAGTAGCCAAACTAGCGGGACCGCCCAAGAGACCCAGTACTTC. Its translation: CASSQTSGTAQETQYF.